These 23 T cell receptor beta chains came from one sample sequenced in a study of human T cells and chemical hapten exposure. Via MiXCR, TCRdb re-called the RACE reads, giving one row per CDR3 protein. Of more than 70,000 distinct CDR3 sequences in the sample, around 7.9% are singletons; the top ten hold 2.5% to 3%. Sample time point: pre-sensitization, week 0. As to treatment: therapeutic diphenylcyclopropenone sensitization with weekly scalp DPC. This sample comprised whole blood, obtained in connection with sensitization to the hapten diphenylcyclopropenone (DPC). These receptors all come from a man aged 35 to 55 with alopecia areata. Some clones in this sample may be carry-over from other donors' samples.

To note about this clonotype: Being one base from a much bigger clone, this may be a read error. The rearrangement joins TRBV29-1 to TRBJ2-5, with D perhaps TRBD2 (5 bases). CDR3 length equals 12 residues. Germline lookup yields CDR1 SQVTM and CDR2 ANQGSEA. Deletions cut 8 bases from V and 5 bases from J, with 15 bases between. The CDR3 loop is CSYGGSGETQYF. The CDR3, as DNA: TGCAGCTACGGAGGCTCGGGGGAGACCCAGTACTTC.

Only a few counts were recorded for this clonotype. This sequence joins TRBV19 and TRBJ1-5; 11 bases are a match to TRBD1. The V segment lost 5 bases and the J segment 2 bases; nucleotides outside the gene matches: 2. The CDR3 consists of 15 residues. Looked up from germline, CDR1 is LNHDA and CDR2 is SQIVND (reference sequence). The CDR3 region is CASSGQGARNQPQHF. The CDR3 DNA is TGTGCCAGTAGTGGACAGGGGGCTCGCAATCAGCCCCAGCATTTT.

This clonotype appeared a few times. The chain uses TRBV5-1 and TRBJ1-1; tentatively, D is TRBD1 (6 bases). The CDR3 loop spans 15 amino acids. The germline CDR1 and CDR2 sequences are SGHRS and YFSETQ. The V and J ends lost 4 bases and 1 base respectively, with 14 bases between them. As DNA, the CDR3 is TGCGCCAGCAGCGGGGGGTACAGGGCGAACACTGAAGCTTTCTTT. Its translation is CASSGGYRANTEAFF.

This clonotype came up many times. This chain connects TRBV6-2 or TRBV6-3 to TRBJ2-7; 11 bases line up with TRBD2. The CDR3 is made up of 14 amino acids. V shed 5 bases and J 6 bases; nucleotides not matched to a gene: 6. Germline CDR1 and CDR2: MNHEY and SVGEGT. CDR3 DNA sequence: TGTGCCAGCAGTCAACTAGCGGGAGCCTCCGAGCAGTACGTC. Its translation is CASSQLAGASEQYV.

This clonotype was counted only a few times. V and J are TRBV5-6 and TRBJ2-1; a possible D gene is TRBD2 (6 bases). The ends were cut back, 0 bases at V and 3 bases at J, with 13 bases in the middle. CDR3 length: 16 residues. The germline V gene encodes CDR1 SGHDT and CDR2 YYEEEE. CDR3 sequence (DNA): TGTGCCAGCAGCTTGGGGAGGGCTAGAGTCTACAATGAGCAGTTCTTC. Encoded protein: CASSLGRARVYNEQFF.

Many counts were recorded for this clonotype. The gene calls are TRBV2 and TRBJ1-2; 12 bases are a match to TRBD1. This CDR3 is 15 amino acids long. Germline CDR1 and CDR2: SNHLY and FYNNEI. Trimming cost V 7 bases and J 6 bases; bases outside gene matches: 9. DNA for the CDR3: TGTGCCAGCAACCATATCGGGACAGGGGGCGATGGCTACACCTTC. It is translated as CASNHIGTGGDGYTF.

The V gene is TRBV7-9, the J gene TRBJ2-5; tentative D call: TRBD2 (6 bases). The length of the CDR3 is 15 residues. Trimming stripped 0 bases from V and 1 base from J, with 9 bases between. Per germline, CDR1 SEHNR and CDR2 FQNEAQ (reference sequence). The CDR3 spells CASSLASGVQETQYF. CDR3 coding DNA: TGTGCCAGCAGCTTAGCGTCGGGAGTCCAAGAGACCCAGTACTTC.

This clonotype appeared many times. The genes are TRBV20-1 and TRBJ1-1; possibly TRBD1 for D (6 bases). Trimming took 7 bases from V and 4 from J, leaving 13 bases between them. This CDR3 is built from 12 residues. Germline CDR1 and CDR2: DFQATT and SNEGSKA (reference sequence). CDR3 sequence: CSGGGAGTEAFF. CDR3 sequence (DNA): TGCAGTGGGGGGGGCGCAGGCACTGAAGCTTTCTTT.

J is TRBJ2-3 and V is TRBV20-1; D might be TRBD2 (6 bases). V was pared by 3 bases and J by 3 bases, with 16 bases between. The CDR3 consists of 15 residues. CDR1 is DFQATT, CDR2 SNEGSKA, per germline (reference sequence). CDR3 coding DNA: TGCAGTGCTAGTCACGGGAGCGACCTTACAGATACGCAGTATTTT. It specifies CSASHGSDLTDTQYF.

This chain connects TRBV12-3 or TRBV12-4 to TRBJ2-1; 7 bases are shared with TRBD2. J lost 3 bases, V lost 5 bases, and 13 bases had no gene match. The CDR3 spans 17 residues. This CDR3 is CASSPPSLAEGYNEQFF. The DNA for the CDR3 is TGTGCCAGCAGTCCGCCCAGTCTAGCGGAGGGCTACAATGAGCAGTTCTTC.

This clonotype has just a few counts. The V gene is TRBV9, the J gene TRBJ1-1; D uncertain. The CDR3 contains 14 residues. The germline V gene encodes CDR1 SGDLS and CDR2 YYNGEE. Deletions cut 2 bases from V and 1 base from J, with 9 bases between. CDR3 nucleotides: TGTGCCAGCAGCGTCTTCTCATCGAACACTGAAGCTTTCTTT. Residues: CASSVFSSNTEAFF.

This clonotype was recorded many times. The chain employs TRBV12-3 or TRBV12-4 and TRBJ1-1; D uncertain. The CDR3 consists of 16 residues. The germline V and J ends were trimmed by 5 bases and 1 base, with 17 bases remaining between them. The CDR3 is CASSPIQLRANTEAFF. CDR3 DNA sequence: TGTGCCAGCAGTCCCATACAGTTAAGGGCGAACACTGAAGCTTTCTTT.

The chain recombines TRBV5-1 with TRBJ2-3, with 9 bases that match TRBD2. The CDR3 loop spans 14 amino acids. Germline-derived CDR1 and CDR2 are SGHRS and YFSETQ. Germline trimming cut 7 bases from V and 1 base from J; bases unmatched to any gene: 4. The CDR3 DNA follows: TGCGCCAGCGGCCTAGCGGGACGCACAGATACGCAGTATTTT. Protein product: CASGLAGRTDTQYF.

This clonotype has a handful of counts. The rearrangement links TRBV5-1 to TRBJ2-3; a possible D gene is TRBD1 (5 bases). Germline values: CDR1 SGHRS, CDR2 YFSETQ. With 4 bases removed from V and 2 bases from J, the gap between germline ends came to 8 bases. This CDR3 contains 13 residues. The CDR3 region has the DNA TGCGCCAGCAGCCCACAGGCCACAGATACGCAGTATTTT. Amino acids: CASSPQATDTQYF. Supplemented by reference TRBV5-1 and TRBJ2-3, the full variable domain reads KAGVTQTPRYLIKTRGQQVTLSCSPISGHRSVSWYQQTPGQGLQFLFEYFSETQRNKGNFPGRFSGRQFSNSRSEMNVSTLELGDSALYLCASSPQATDTQYFGPGTRLTVL.

The chain joins TRBV28 to TRBJ1-1; D is unresolved. Germline V gene lookup returns CDR1 MDHEN and CDR2 SYDVKM. CDR3 size: 12 residues. V lost 1 base to trimming and J lost 8 bases, with 8 bases between them. The CDR3 region is CASSLYPGEAFF. The CDR3 DNA is TGTGCCAGCAGTTTATACCCAGGAGAAGCTTTCTTT. Based on the CDR3 plus reference TRBV28 and TRBJ1-1, the full variable domain is DVKVTQSSRYLVKRTGEKVFLECVQDMDHENMFWYRQDPGLGLRLIYFSYDVKMKEKGDIPEGYSVSREKKERFSLILESASTNQTSMYLCASSLYPGEAFFGQGTRLTVV.

This clonotype was found many times. V and J are TRBV20-1 and TRBJ2-3; 8 bases are shared with TRBD2. The CDR3 length is 18 residues. Germline CDR1 DFQATT, CDR2 SNEGSKA (reference sequence). The J segment lost 3 bases and the V segment lost 3 bases, leaving 17 bases of the junction unmatched. CDR3 region: CSARPFKRESSQTDTQYF. For the CDR3, the DNA is TGCAGTGCTAGGCCATTCAAGCGGGAGTCATCTCAAACAGATACGCAGTATTTT.

This clonotype showed up just a few times. The genes are TRBV29-1 and TRBJ2-7, with TRBD1 matching over 7 bases. Germline CDR1 is SQVTM and CDR2 is ANQGSEA. CDR3 length equals 14 residues. V shed 3 bases, J shed 7 bases, and the junction held 12 bases outside the gene matches. The CDR3 region is CSVDRTGASLEQYF. The CDR3 DNA sequence: TGCAGCGTTGACCGTACAGGGGCATCTCTGGAGCAGTACTTC.

The V and J genes are TRBV6-2 or TRBV6-3 and TRBJ1-1, with 8 bases identical to TRBD1. Trimming removed 7 bases from V and 4 bases from J; junction bases left unmatched: 8. Germline V gene lookup returns CDR1 MNHEY and CDR2 SVGEGT. CDR3 length: 14 residues. CDR3 amino acids: CASTNGQGGTEAFF. The CDR3 DNA follows: TGTGCCAGCACCAACGGACAGGGAGGCACTGAAGCTTTCTTT.

Only a few counts were recorded for this clonotype. The chain has TRBV19 and TRBJ1-6; 7 bases fit TRBD1. CDR1 is LNHDA and CDR2 is SQIVND in the germline V gene (reference sequence). The junction had 12 bases not matched to a gene; V was cut back by 4 bases and J by 9 bases. CDR3 length: 16 amino acids. Here the CDR3 reads CASSTLQGPGGSPLHF. CDR3 in DNA: TGTGCCAGTAGTACTCTACAGGGGCCGGGTGGTTCACCCCTCCACTTT.

This clonotype showed up many times. The rearrangement joins TRBV29-1 to TRBJ1-3; tentative D call: TRBD1 (5 bases). Germline CDR1 is SQVTM and CDR2 is ANQGSEA. V lost 5 bases and J lost 4, with 18 bases in between. The CDR3 runs to 15 residues. CDR3 nucleotides: TGCAGCGTTCTCCGGGAGGGGAGAGGCGGAAACACCATATATTTT. Its protein is CSVLREGRGGNTIYF.

This clonotype was found a few times. The chain uses TRBV29-1 and TRBJ2-1; TRBD2 agrees at 10 bases. Germline V gene lookup returns CDR1 SQVTM and CDR2 ANQGSEA. The length of the CDR3 is 14 residues. V dropped 2 bases and J dropped 2; count of bases not matched to a gene: 0. CDR3 region: CSVESGRAYNEQFF. CDR3 DNA sequence: TGCAGCGTTGAAAGCGGGAGGGCCTACAATGAGCAGTTCTTC.

This rearrangement joins TRBV7-3 to TRBJ2-3; 11 nucleotides line up with TRBD2. This CDR3 has 19 amino acids. Germline-derived CDR1 and CDR2 are SGHTA and FQGTGA. V lost 0 bases to trimming and J lost 0 bases; unmatched junction nucleotides: 8. CDR3 loop: CASSLTRLAGRTSTDTQYF. The CDR3 nucleotides read TGTGCCAGCAGCTTAACGAGACTAGCGGGACGTACTAGCACAGATACGCAGTATTTT.

The table lists this clonotype with a few counts. The chain has TRBV12-3 or TRBV12-4 and TRBJ1-6; a possible D gene is TRBD1 (6 bases). The germline V and J ends were trimmed by 5 bases and 9 bases, with 17 bases remaining between them. The CDR3 totals 15 residues. The CDR3 DNA reads TGTGCCAGCAGTATGGGACATGAGGGAAGTTCACCCCTCCACTTT. Its translation: CASSMGHEGSSPLHF.